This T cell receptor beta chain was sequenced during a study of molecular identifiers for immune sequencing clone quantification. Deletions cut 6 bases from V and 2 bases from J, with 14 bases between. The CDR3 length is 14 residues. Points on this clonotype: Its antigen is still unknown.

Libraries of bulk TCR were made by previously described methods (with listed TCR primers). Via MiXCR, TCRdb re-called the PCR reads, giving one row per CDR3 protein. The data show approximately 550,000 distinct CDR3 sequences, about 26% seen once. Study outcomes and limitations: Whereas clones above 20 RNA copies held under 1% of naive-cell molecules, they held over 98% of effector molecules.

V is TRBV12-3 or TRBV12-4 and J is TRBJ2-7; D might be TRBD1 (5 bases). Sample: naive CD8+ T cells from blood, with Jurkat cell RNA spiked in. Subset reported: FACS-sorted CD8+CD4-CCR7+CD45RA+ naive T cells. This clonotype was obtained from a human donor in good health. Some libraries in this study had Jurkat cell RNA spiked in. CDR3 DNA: TGTGCCAGCAGGGGTTCAGGGAAACCCTACGAGCAGTACTTC. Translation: CASRGSGKPYEQYF.